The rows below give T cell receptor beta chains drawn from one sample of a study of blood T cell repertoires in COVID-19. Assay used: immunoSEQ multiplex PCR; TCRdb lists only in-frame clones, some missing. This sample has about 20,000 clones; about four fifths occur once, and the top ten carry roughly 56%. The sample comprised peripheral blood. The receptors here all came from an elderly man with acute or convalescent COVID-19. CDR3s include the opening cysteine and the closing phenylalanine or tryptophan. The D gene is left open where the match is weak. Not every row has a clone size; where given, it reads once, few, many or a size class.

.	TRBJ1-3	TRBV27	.	CASSLEGTSGNTIYF	TGTGCCAGCAGTTTGGAGGGGACCTCTGGAAACACCATATATTTT
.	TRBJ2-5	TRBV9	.	CASSVGTAEGQETQYF	TGTGCCAGCAGCGTAGGTACGGCGGAGGGTCAAGAGACCCAGTACTTC
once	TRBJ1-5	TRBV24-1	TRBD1	CATSDKTGGDQPQHF	TGTGCCACCAGTGACAAAACAGGGGGTGATCAGCCCCAGCATTTT
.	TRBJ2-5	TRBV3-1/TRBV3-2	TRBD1	CASSHTGAETQYF	TGTGCCAGCAGCCACACAGGGGCGGAGACCCAGTACTTC
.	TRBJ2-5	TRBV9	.	CASSVGGGSIGQETQYF	TGTGCCAGCAGCGTAGGAGGAGGGTCTATCGGCCAAGAGACCCAGTACTTC
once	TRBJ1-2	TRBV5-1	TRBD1	CASVPTGGGYGYTF	TGCGCCAGCGTACCGACAGGGGGCGGCTATGGCTACACCTTC
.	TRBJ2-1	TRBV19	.	CASSIRGRNEQFF	TGTGCCAGTAGTATACGGGGAAGGAATGAGCAGTTCTTC
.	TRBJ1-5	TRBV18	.	CASSPLDRSDQPQHF	TGTGCCAGCTCACCCTTGGACAGAAGCGATCAGCCCCAGCATTTT
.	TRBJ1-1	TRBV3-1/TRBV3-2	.	CASSYTGSNTEAFF	TGTGCCAGCAGCTATACGGGGTCCAACACTGAAGCTTTCTTT
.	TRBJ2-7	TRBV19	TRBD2	CASSSSGRNSDYEQYF	TGTGCCAGTAGTTCTAGCGGGAGAAATAGTGACTACGAGCAGTACTTC
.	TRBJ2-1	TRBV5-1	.	CASSLVRDYNEQFF	TGCGCCAGCAGCTTGGTCAGGGACTACAATGAGCAGTTCTTC